Below, 31 T cell receptor beta chains from the same sample are listed, as sequenced in a study of Ad26.COV2.S vaccination and SARS-CoV-2 variants (dated by TCRdb to the early 2020s). The intended sense of this specimen's treatment or condition label: 15 to 20 received Ad26.COV2.S at low or high dose, single or two shots; several received placebo; per-sample allocation not given. Repertoires of vaccine and placebo recipients were sequenced from samples collected on day 63 after the first injection. Library creation used the immunoSEQ multiplex PCR assay. TCRdb obtained this table from immuneACCESS and retained in-frame rearrangements with V and J assigned. These tables miss some clones; where compared with another copy, unresolved V genes account for less than half of the shortfall, and the remainder is unexplained. For this sample there are about 420,000 clones; approximately 90% appear just once. Around 3.6% of the sample comes from the top ten.

Specimen: peripheral blood, collected in a trial of Ad26.COV2.S vaccine versus placebo. Every receptor here comes from a person aged 18-65 years who received the Ad26.COV2.S COVID-19 vaccine or a placebo.

CDR3 sequence: CASSPQSSGPGQETQYF. The DNA of the CDR3 is TGTGCCAGCAGCCCACAGTCGAGCGGACCGGGGCAAGAGACCCAGTACTTC. The rearrangement uses TRBV5-6 and TRBJ2-5; tentative D call: TRBD2 (5 bases). Germline V gives CDR1 SGHDT, CDR2 YYEEEE. V was cut by 4 bases and J by 2 bases, with 21 bases left in between. The CDR3 is made up of 17 amino acids.

The rearrangement links TRBV6-2 or TRBV6-3 to TRBJ1-1; D perhaps matches TRBD1 (5 bases). Germline V lookup: CDR1 MNHEY, CDR2 SVGEGT. Between the trimmed V and J ends, which lost 2 bases and 5 bases, there was a span of 15 bases. This CDR3 has 15 amino acids. CDR3 in amino acids: CASSYEKGWRTEAFF. The CDR3 region has the DNA TGTGCCAGCAGTTACGAGAAGGGGTGGAGGACTGAAGCTTTCTTT.

The chain uses TRBV10-3 and TRBJ1-1; D is unresolved. The V and J ends lost 7 bases and 5 bases respectively, with 20 bases between them. CDR3 length equals 15 residues. CDR1 is ENHRY and CDR2 is SYGVKD in the germline V gene. The CDR3 spells CAINAGGGLGTEAFF. The CDR3 nucleotides read TGTGCCATCAACGCCGGCGGAGGTTTGGGAACTGAAGCTTTCTTT.

A note on this clone: The same CDR3 arises from other DNA sequences in this sample as well. The chain couples TRBV7-9 to TRBJ2-2; D is undetermined. V was clipped by 1 base and J by 6 bases, with 3 bases between them. This CDR3 has 12 amino acids. CDR1 is SEHNR and CDR2 is FQNEAQ in the germline V gene (reference sequence). The CDR3 is CASSLVSGELFF. CDR3 nucleotide sequence: TGTGCCAGCAGCTTAGTATCCGGGGAGCTGTTTTTT.

The V gene is TRBV5-1, the J gene TRBJ2-3, with D perhaps TRBD1 (5 bases). The CDR3 has 16 residues. V dropped 4 bases and J dropped 4 bases, with 19 bases sitting between them. Germline V lookup: CDR1 SGHRS, CDR2 YFSETQ. The CDR3 loop is CASSPRSGFGADTQYF. The CDR3, as DNA: TGCGCCAGCAGCCCGAGGTCAGGGTTTGGAGCAGATACGCAGTATTTT. Using reference TRBV5-1 and TRBJ2-3 for the parts outside the CDR3, the full variable domain is KAGVTQTPRYLIKTRGQQVTLSCSPISGHRSVSWYQQTPGQGLQFLFEYFSETQRNKGNFPGRFSGRQFSNSRSEMNVSTLELGDSALYLCASSPRSGFGADTQYFGPGTRLTVL.

CDR3 protein: CASSQELGSSSKYF. CDR3 nucleotides: TGCGCCAGCAGCCAAGAATTGGGCAGTTCAAGCAAGTATTTT. The V and J genes are TRBV4-3 and TRBJ2-3; D gene ambiguous. V lost 0 bases, J lost 13 bases, and 17 bases lay in between. The germline V gene has CDR1 LGHNA and CDR2 YSLEER. The CDR3 length is 14 residues.

V gene TRBV2 combines with J gene TRBJ1-4; 8 bases are a match to TRBD1. Germline lookup yields CDR1 SNHLY and CDR2 FYNNEI. The ends lost 5 bases at V and 8 bases at J; junction bases unmatched: 7. This CDR3 is 14 amino acids long. The CDR3 DNA sequence: TGTGCCAGCAGTTGGACAGGGCGGCGGGAAAAACTGTTTTTT. It encodes CASSWTGRREKLFF.

This clone has just a few counts. J is TRBJ1-5 and V is TRBV19, with D maybe TRBD1 (5 bases). The CDR3 spans 15 residues. CDR1 is LNHDA, CDR2 SQIVND, per germline (reference sequence). Trimming pared 4 bases from V and 3 bases from J, leaving 13 bases between. CDR3 DNA: TGTGCCAGTAGTACCTACGGGACTCTCAATCAGCCCCAGCATTTT. Its protein is CASSTYGTLNQPQHF. Using reference TRBV19 and TRBJ1-5 for the parts outside the CDR3, the full variable domain is DGGITQSPKYLFRKEGQNVTLSCEQNLNHDAMYWYRQDPGQGLRLIYYSQIVNDFQKGDIAEGYSVSREKKESFPLTVTSAQKNPTAFYLCASSTYGTLNQPQHFGDGTRLSIL.

The chain couples TRBV10-3 to TRBJ2-4, with 11 bases fitting TRBD2. This CDR3 is 18 amino acids long. Trimming at V came to 0 bases and at J to 6 bases, leaving 10 bases not matched to a gene. CDR1 is ENHRY and CDR2 is SYGVKD in the germline V gene. The CDR3 DNA reads as TGTGCCATCAGTGAGTCTGGGCTAGCGGGGGGAGAGGGAAACATTCAGTACTTC. Residues: CAISESGLAGGEGNIQYF.

This clone was found once. The chain recombines TRBV12-3 or TRBV12-4 with TRBJ1-2, with D unresolved. V was trimmed by 7 bases and J by 8 bases, leaving 17 bases between them. The CDR3 loop spans 13 amino acids. The CDR3 protein is CASKGLGWWGYTF. The CDR3 DNA is TGTGCCAGCAAGGGCCTGGGCTGGTGGGGCTACACCTTC.

The chain has TRBV3-1 (or the pseudogene TRBV3-2) and TRBJ1-3; no firm D call. From germline, CDR1 is LGHDT and CDR2 YNNKEL (reference sequence). V lost 0 bases and J 2 bases, leaving 14 bases between the germline ends. This CDR3 spans 17 amino acids. DNA for the CDR3: TGTGCCAGCAGCCAAGATCCTGGGCCAAGAGCTGGAAACACCATATATTTT. It is translated as CASSQDPGPRAGNTIYF.

The chain joins TRBV4-2 to TRBJ2-2; D unclear. The V gene lost 1 base and the J gene lost 2 bases, with 8 bases spanning the gap. The CDR3 length is 15 residues. Germline CDR1 reads LGHNA; CDR2 reads YNFKEQ. The CDR3 reads CASSQVQENTGELFF. CDR3 sequence (DNA): TGTGCCAGCAGCCAAGTCCAGGAAAACACCGGGGAGCTGTTTTTT.

This clone was seen once. V is TRBV28 and J is TRBJ1-6; possibly TRBD1 for D (6 bases). The germline V and J ends were trimmed by 6 bases and 10 bases, with 19 bases remaining between them. The CDR3 totals 15 residues. CDR1 is MDHEN and CDR2 is SYDVKM in the germline V gene. DNA for the CDR3: TGTGCCAGCAGCTTGATAGGGCGTAGGGGGTCACCCCTCCACTTT. This translates into CASSLIGRRGSPLHF.

V gene TRBV9 combines with J gene TRBJ2-5, with 8 bases fitting TRBD1. Germline assignment: CDR1 SGDLS and CDR2 YYNGEE. V was pared by 4 bases and J by 2 bases, with 4 bases of the junction left unmatched. CDR3 size: 14 residues. The CDR3 region has the DNA TGTGCCAGCAGCAGGACAGGGCAGCAAGAGACCCAGTACTTC. It specifies CASSRTGQQETQYF.

The chain is built from TRBV19 and TRBJ2-5, with 12 bases fitting TRBD2. The CDR3 consists of 16 residues. The ends lost 5 bases at V and 3 bases at J; junction bases unmatched: 7. CDR1 LNHDA and CDR2 SQIVND come from the germline V gene (reference sequence). CDR3 in amino acids: CASSPRRLAGEETQYF. The CDR3 DNA reads as TGTGCCAGTAGTCCCCGCCGACTAGCGGGGGAAGAGACCCAGTACTTC.

The table lists this clone with many counts. The chain's CDR3 is CASSPGTGGVLPLHF. The CDR3 DNA follows: TGCGCCAGCAGCCCCGGGACAGGGGGTGTCCTGCCCCTCCACTTT. The V and J genes are TRBV5-1 and TRBJ1-6, with 11 bases lining up with TRBD1. The germline V gene encodes CDR1 SGHRS and CDR2 YFSETQ. Trimming removed 4 bases from V and 13 bases from J; junction bases left unmatched: 10. The CDR3 loop spans 15 amino acids.

V gene TRBV7-7 combines with J gene TRBJ2-5; unclear D gene. Germline CDR1 SSHAT, CDR2 FNYEAQ (reference sequence). The length of the CDR3 is 11 residues. V was cut by 5 bases and J by 5 bases, with 6 bases left in between. The CDR3 sequence is CASSEAETQYF. CDR3 bases: TGTGCCAGCAGCGAAGCGGAGACCCAGTACTTC.

CDR3 sequence: CASSVIGTAYEQYF. The CDR3 DNA reads as TGTGCCAGCAGCGTCATAGGGACAGCCTACGAGCAGTACTTC. This chain connects TRBV13 to TRBJ2-7; 7 bases are shared with TRBD1. The CDR3 loop spans 14 amino acids. Germline CDR1 reads PRHDT; CDR2 reads FYEKMQ (reference sequence). V gave up 5 bases and J gave up 2 bases; unmatched junction bases: 6. The variable domain in full, with the rest retrieved from reference TRBV13 and TRBJ2-7, is AAGVIQSPRHLIKEKRETATLKCYPIPRHDTVYWYQQGPGQDPQFLISFYEKMQSDKGSIPDRFSAQQFSDYHSELNMSSLELGDSALYFCASSVIGTAYEQYFGPGTRLTVT.

The chain joins TRBV4-2 to TRBJ1-2; D is possibly TRBD1 (6 bases). Trimming shortened V by 4 bases and J by 8 bases, and 29 bases separated the two germline ends. The CDR3 runs 18 residues. Germline loops: CDR1 LGHNA, CDR2 YNFKEQ. CDR3 loop: CASSPYQERAGGLNGYTF. DNA of the CDR3: TGTGCCAGCAGCCCTTACCAAGAGAGGGCCGGGGGGCTAAACGGCTACACCTTC.

V usage is TRBV6-5 and J usage is TRBJ2-7, with D possibly called TRBD1 or TRBD2 (6 bases each). Looked up from germline, CDR1 is MNHEY and CDR2 is SVGAGI. V dropped 6 bases and J dropped 5 bases, with 17 bases sitting between them. The CDR3 extends over 14 amino acids. The CDR3 region is CASRQITGAHEQYF. The CDR3 DNA reads as TGTGCCAGCAGGCAGATCACGGGGGCCCACGAGCAGTACTTC.

The chain joins TRBV13 to TRBJ2-3; 8 bases are shared with TRBD2. The CDR3 covers 14 residues. V dropped 6 bases and J dropped 2; count of bases not matched to a gene: 4. Germline CDR1 reads PRHDT; CDR2 reads FYEKMQ (reference sequence). CDR3 DNA sequence: TGTGCCAGCAGACATAGCGGGGACACAGATACGCAGTATTTT. Its translation is CASRHSGDTDTQYF. Together with reference TRBV13 and TRBJ2-3, the CDR3 gives the full variable domain: AAGVIQSPRHLIKEKRETATLKCYPIPRHDTVYWYQQGPGQDPQFLISFYEKMQSDKGSIPDRFSAQQFSDYHSELNMSSLELGDSALYFCASRHSGDTDTQYFGPGTRLTVL.

The rearrangement uses TRBV6-2 or TRBV6-3 and TRBJ2-7; D perhaps matches TRBD1 (5 bases). V lost 3 bases, J lost 2 bases, and 20 bases lay in between. CDR1 is MNHEY and CDR2 is SVGEGT in the germline V gene. The CDR3 length is 17 residues. For the CDR3, the DNA is TGTGCCAGCAGTTATAGCCTAGGCCAGGGCCTTACCTACGAGCAGTACTTC. It codes for CASSYSLGQGLTYEQYF.

The J gene is TRBJ1-4, the V gene TRBV6-6; a possible D gene is TRBD1 (5 bases). The germline V gene has CDR1 MNHNY and CDR2 SVGAGI (reference sequence). The CDR3 spans 14 residues. V was trimmed by 5 bases and J by 5 bases, leaving 12 bases between them. CDR3 sequence: CASSQPGENEKLFF. The DNA of the CDR3 is TGTGCCAGCAGTCAACCGGGGGAAAATGAAAAACTGTTTTTT.

The chain recombines TRBV3-1 (or the pseudogene TRBV3-2) with TRBJ1-1; unclear D gene. Germline V CDR1 and CDR2: LGHDT, YNNKEL (reference sequence). The V end was cut by 1 base, the J end by 4 bases, with 7 bases between. The length of the CDR3 is 13 residues. CDR3 sequence: CASSQGRTTEAFF. The CDR3, as DNA: TGTGCCAGCAGCCAAGGACGGACCACTGAAGCTTTCTTT.

Comment on this clone: A read error may account for a junction end that differs from germline. This rearrangement joins TRBV7-3 to TRBJ2-5; TRBD1 matches 7 bases. The V gene's germline CDR1 is SGHTA and CDR2 FQGTGA. This CDR3 comprises 15 residues. CDR3 DNA sequence: TGTGCCAGCTGCTTAGGAAAGGGGGCAGGGGAGACCCAGTACTTC. This gives the protein CASCLGKGAGETQYF.

The V gene is TRBV5-6, the J gene TRBJ2-7; 9 nucleotides match TRBD1. Germline trimming cut 4 bases from V and 6 bases from J; bases unmatched to any gene: 11. This CDR3 is built from 15 residues. The V gene's germline CDR1 is SGHDT and CDR2 YYEEEE. The CDR3 here is CASSRLDRGPGEQYF. The CDR3 DNA sequence: TGTGCCAGCAGCCGACTGGACAGGGGTCCTGGCGAGCAGTACTTC.

The rearrangement joins TRBV24-1 to TRBJ1-5, with D uncertain. Looked up from germline, CDR1 is KGHDR and CDR2 is SFDVKD. The CDR3 spans 16 residues. V was trimmed by 1 base and J by 1 base, leaving 10 bases between them. In DNA form, the CDR3 reads TGTGCCACCAGTGATTTCGCGGGCGGGAGCAATCAGCCCCAGCATTTT. Translating it yields CATSDFAGGSNQPQHF.

The chain combines TRBV18 with TRBJ1-2, with D possibly TRBD1 on 5 matching bases. This CDR3 comprises 14 residues. V gave up 2 bases and J gave up 2 bases, with 9 bases separating them. CDR1 KGHSH and CDR2 LQKENI come from the germline V gene. In DNA form, the CDR3 reads TGTGCCAGCTCACCAGACAGAATCAACTATGGCTACACCTTC. Protein product: CASSPDRINYGYTF.

This chain links TRBV11-2 with TRBJ2-2, with D possibly matching TRBD2 (5 bases). The CDR3 runs 17 residues. Germline V gene lookup returns CDR1 SGHAT and CDR2 FQNNGV. Trimming took 7 bases from V and 6 from J, leaving 24 bases between them. The CDR3 sequence is CASNPTGRGNGAGELFF. The CDR3 DNA sequence: TGTGCCAGCAACCCTACGGGCCGGGGAAATGGGGCCGGGGAGCTGTTTTTT.

The V call is TRBV10-3, the J call TRBJ1-1; unclear D gene. The CDR3 covers 14 residues. Trimming cost V 0 bases and J 1 base, with 6 bases left between them. Germline loops: CDR1 ENHRY, CDR2 SYGVKD. CDR3 sequence reads: CAISESYKNTEAFF. CDR3 nucleotides: TGTGCCATCAGTGAGTCATACAAGAACACTGAAGCTTTCTTT.

This chain uses TRBV4-1 with TRBJ2-6; no clear D. The CDR3 contains 16 residues. Germline V gives CDR1 MGHRA, CDR2 YSYEKL. V was trimmed by 6 bases and J by 0 bases, leaving 12 bases between them. The CDR3 region is CASREPTGSGANVLTF. CDR3 coding DNA: TGCGCCAGCAGGGAACCGACCGGCTCTGGGGCCAACGTCCTGACTTTC.